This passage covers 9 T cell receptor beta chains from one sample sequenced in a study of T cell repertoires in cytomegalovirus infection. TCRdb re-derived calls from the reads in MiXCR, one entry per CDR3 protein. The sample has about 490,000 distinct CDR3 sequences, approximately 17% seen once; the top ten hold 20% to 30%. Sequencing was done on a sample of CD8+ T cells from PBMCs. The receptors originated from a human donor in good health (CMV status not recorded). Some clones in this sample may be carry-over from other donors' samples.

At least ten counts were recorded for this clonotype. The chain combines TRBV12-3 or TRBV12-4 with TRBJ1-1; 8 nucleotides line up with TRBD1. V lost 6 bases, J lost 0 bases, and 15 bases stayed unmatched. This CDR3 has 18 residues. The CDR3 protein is CASRGQVGGQFMNTEAFF. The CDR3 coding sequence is TGTGCCAGCAGGGGACAGGTGGGGGGTCAGTTCATGAACACTGAAGCTTTCTTT.

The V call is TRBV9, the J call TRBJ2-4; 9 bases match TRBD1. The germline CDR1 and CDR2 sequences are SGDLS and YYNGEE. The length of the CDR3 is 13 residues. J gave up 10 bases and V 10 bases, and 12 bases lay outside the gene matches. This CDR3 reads CAHGTGTRGIQYF. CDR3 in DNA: TGTGCCCATGGGACAGGGACCAGGGGGATTCAGTACTTC.

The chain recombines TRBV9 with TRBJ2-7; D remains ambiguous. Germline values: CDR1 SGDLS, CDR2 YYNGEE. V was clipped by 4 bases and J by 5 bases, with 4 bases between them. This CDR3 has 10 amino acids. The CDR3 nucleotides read TGTGCCAGCAGCCCCAACGAGCAGTACTTC. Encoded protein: CASSPNEQYF. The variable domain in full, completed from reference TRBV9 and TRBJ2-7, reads DSGVTQTPKHLITATGQRVTLRCSPRSGDLSVYWYQQSLDQGLQFLIQYYNGEERAKGNILERFSAQQFPDLHSELNLSSLELGDSALYFCASSPNEQYFGPGTRLTVT.

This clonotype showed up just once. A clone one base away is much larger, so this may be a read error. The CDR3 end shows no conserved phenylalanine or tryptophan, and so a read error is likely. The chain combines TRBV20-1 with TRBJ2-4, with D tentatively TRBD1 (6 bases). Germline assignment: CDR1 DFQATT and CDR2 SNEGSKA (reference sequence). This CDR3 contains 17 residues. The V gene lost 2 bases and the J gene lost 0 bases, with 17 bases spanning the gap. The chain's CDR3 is CSARNQTGVLAKNIQYY. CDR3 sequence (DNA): TGCAGTGCTAGAAATCAGACAGGAGTACTAGCCAAAAACATTCAGTACTAC.

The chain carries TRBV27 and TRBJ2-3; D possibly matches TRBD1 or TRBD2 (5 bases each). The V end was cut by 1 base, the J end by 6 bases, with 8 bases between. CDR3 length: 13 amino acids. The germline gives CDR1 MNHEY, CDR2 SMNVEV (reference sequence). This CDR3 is CASSLWGWDTQYF. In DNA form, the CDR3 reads TGTGCCAGCAGTTTATGGGGGTGGGATACGCAGTATTTT.

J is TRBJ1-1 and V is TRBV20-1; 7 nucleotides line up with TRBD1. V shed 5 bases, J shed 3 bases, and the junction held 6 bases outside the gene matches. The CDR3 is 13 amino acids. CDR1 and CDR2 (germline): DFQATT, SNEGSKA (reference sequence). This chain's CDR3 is CSAYPGGDTEAFF. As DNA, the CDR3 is TGCAGTGCTTATCCAGGGGGGGACACTGAAGCTTTCTTT.

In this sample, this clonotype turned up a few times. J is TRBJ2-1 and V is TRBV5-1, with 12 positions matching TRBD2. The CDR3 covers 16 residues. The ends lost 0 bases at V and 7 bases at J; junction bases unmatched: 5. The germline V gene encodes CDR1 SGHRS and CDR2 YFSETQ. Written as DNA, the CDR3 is TGCGCCAGCAGCTTGGGACTAGCGGGAGTAGCGAATGAGCAGTTCTTC. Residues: CASSLGLAGVANEQFF.

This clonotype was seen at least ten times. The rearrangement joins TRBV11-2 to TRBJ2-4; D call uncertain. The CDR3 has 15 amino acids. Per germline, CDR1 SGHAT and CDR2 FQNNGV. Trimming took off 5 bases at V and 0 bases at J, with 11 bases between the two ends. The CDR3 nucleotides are TGTGCCAGCAGCCCACGAGACGGAGCCAAAAACATTCAGTACTTC. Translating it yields CASSPRDGAKNIQYF.

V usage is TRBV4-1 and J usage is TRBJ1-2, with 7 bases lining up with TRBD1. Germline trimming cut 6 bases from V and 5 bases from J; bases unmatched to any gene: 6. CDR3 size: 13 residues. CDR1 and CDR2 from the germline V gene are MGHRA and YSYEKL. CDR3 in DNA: TGCGCCAGCAGGGGAAAGGGGGCGTATGGCTACACCTTC. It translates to CASRGKGAYGYTF.